This TCR beta chain was recorded in a study of T-cell memory formation after mild COVID-19. It was 5'RACE with constant-segment primers that produced the TCR alpha and TCR beta cDNA libraries, which carried sample barcodes and UMIs. TCRdb reprocessed the 5' RACE reads via MiXCR and lists one record per CDR3 protein. Of around 340,000 distinct CDR3 sequences listed, roughly 15% are singletons. Trimming cost V 7 bases and J 4 bases; bases outside gene matches: 7. From germline, CDR1 is MNHEY and CDR2 SMNVEV (reference sequence). This CDR3 region has 14 residues. The V gene is TRBV27, the J gene TRBJ2-3; TRBD1 matches 8 bases. This TCR came from a man aged 18 to 30 who had mild COVID-19 (a few samples of this study predate the infection). Cell type and time point are not known. Sequences were obtained from PBMCs or a T cell subset sorted from them (not recorded which). The chain's CDR3 is CASKSTGVADTQYF. CDR3 coding DNA: TGTGCCAGCAAGTCGACAGGGGTCGCAGATACGCAGTATTTT.